The rows below give T cell receptor beta chains drawn from one sample of a study of cytomegalovirus exposure and HLA in healthy donors. The data were produced by immunoSEQ multiplex PCR, yet TCRdb's version contains in-frame clones alone and is incomplete. The sample consists of roughly 60,000 clones, 85% to 95% of them appearing once. Sequencing was done on a sample of PBMCs. The receptors stem from a woman in her late teens or twenties in good health and CMV-seropositive. Both conserved end residues are part of each CDR3. The order of the fields is J gene, V gene, D gene, clone size, CDR3 DNA, CDR3 protein. The D gene is left open where the match is weak. Clone size is not always given. Where it is, it says once, few, many or a class for expanded clones.

j_call: TRBJ1-1; v_call: TRBV25-1; d_call: TRBD1; clone_size: NA; cdr3_nt: TGTGCCAGCAGTGGACGACAGGGTTACACTGAAGCTTTCTTT; cdr3_aa: CASSGRQGYTEAFF
j_call: TRBJ1-2; v_call: TRBV28; d_call: TRBD1; clone_size: NA; cdr3_nt: TGTGCCAGCAGTTTATGGGAACTGTCGGAGGGCAGGGGGAAGAGTGGCTACACCTTC; cdr3_aa: CASSLWELSEGRGKSGYTF
j_call: TRBJ1-3; v_call: TRBV7-8; d_call: NA; clone_size: NA; cdr3_nt: TGTGCCAGCAGCTTATCCACAATTGGAAACACCATATATTTT; cdr3_aa: CASSLSTIGNTIYF
j_call: TRBJ2-1; v_call: TRBV4-3; d_call: NA; clone_size: NA; cdr3_nt: TGCGCCAGCAGCCAAGATCGGGGTCTGGGCTACAATGAGCAGTTCTTC; cdr3_aa: CASSQDRGLGYNEQFF
j_call: TRBJ2-5; v_call: TRBV21-1; d_call: NA; clone_size: NA; cdr3_nt: TGTGCCAGCAGCAAAGTCAGGAGGGAAGAGACCCAGTACTTC; cdr3_aa: CASSKVRREETQYF
j_call: TRBJ1-2; v_call: TRBV2; d_call: NA; clone_size: NA; cdr3_nt: TGTGCCAGCCAGGGGTTCTATGGCTACACCTTC; cdr3_aa: CASQGFYGYTF
j_call: TRBJ2-1; v_call: TRBV5-8; d_call: TRBD2; clone_size: NA; cdr3_nt: TGTGCCAGCAGCTTGTATGGCGGGAGGCCAAACGAGCAGTTCTTC; cdr3_aa: CASSLYGGRPNEQFF
j_call: TRBJ2-5; v_call: TRBV28; d_call: TRBD2; clone_size: NA; cdr3_nt: TGTGCCAGCAGTTTCCCGCGGGAGGTAGAGACCCAGTACTTC; cdr3_aa: CASSFPREVETQYF
j_call: TRBJ2-1; v_call: TRBV30; d_call: TRBD2; clone_size: NA; cdr3_nt: TGTGCCTGGATTAGCGGGAGGGCCGGTCGTGAGCAGTTCTTC; cdr3_aa: CAWISGRAGREQFF
j_call: TRBJ1-1; v_call: TRBV29-1; d_call: NA; clone_size: NA; cdr3_nt: TGCAGCGTTGCTTCCCAACAGAACACTGAAGCTTTCTTT; cdr3_aa: CSVASQQNTEAFF
j_call: TRBJ2-1; v_call: TRBV9; d_call: NA; clone_size: NA; cdr3_nt: TGTGCCAGCAGCGTAGACTCCTGGGAGCAGTTCTTC; cdr3_aa: CASSVDSWEQFF
j_call: TRBJ2-1; v_call: TRBV28; d_call: TRBD1; clone_size: NA; cdr3_nt: TGTGCCAGCAGTTTGGTCGGACAGGGGATAAATGAGCAGTTCTTC; cdr3_aa: CASSLVGQGINEQFF
j_call: TRBJ1-4; v_call: TRBV15; d_call: TRBD1; clone_size: few; cdr3_nt: TGTGCCACCAGCAGAGGAGCCGGGACAGGGAATGAAAAACTGTTTTTT; cdr3_aa: CATSRGAGTGNEKLFF
j_call: TRBJ1-1; v_call: TRBV6-1; d_call: NA; clone_size: NA; cdr3_nt: TGTGCCAGCAAGCGGCTGAACACTGAAGCTTTCTTT; cdr3_aa: CASKRLNTEAFF
j_call: TRBJ2-7; v_call: TRBV28; d_call: NA; clone_size: NA; cdr3_nt: TGTGCCAGCAGTTTTCCGGGGAGCTCCTACGAGCAGTACTTC; cdr3_aa: CASSFPGSSYEQYF
j_call: TRBJ2-3; v_call: TRBV13; d_call: TRBD2; clone_size: NA; cdr3_nt: TGTGCCAGCAGCTTGGAAGCGGGAGTGGTAGATACGCAGTATTTT; cdr3_aa: CASSLEAGVVDTQYF
j_call: TRBJ2-5; v_call: TRBV5-1; d_call: TRBD2; clone_size: once; cdr3_nt: TGCGCCAGCAGCTTTAGCGGGGGGCAAGAGACCCAGTACTTC; cdr3_aa: CASSFSGGQETQYF
j_call: TRBJ1-2; v_call: TRBV7-2; d_call: NA; clone_size: NA; cdr3_nt: TGTGCCAGCAGCCCCGACGGAGGGGCCGGGCGCGGTGGCTACACCTTC; cdr3_aa: CASSPDGGAGRGGYTF